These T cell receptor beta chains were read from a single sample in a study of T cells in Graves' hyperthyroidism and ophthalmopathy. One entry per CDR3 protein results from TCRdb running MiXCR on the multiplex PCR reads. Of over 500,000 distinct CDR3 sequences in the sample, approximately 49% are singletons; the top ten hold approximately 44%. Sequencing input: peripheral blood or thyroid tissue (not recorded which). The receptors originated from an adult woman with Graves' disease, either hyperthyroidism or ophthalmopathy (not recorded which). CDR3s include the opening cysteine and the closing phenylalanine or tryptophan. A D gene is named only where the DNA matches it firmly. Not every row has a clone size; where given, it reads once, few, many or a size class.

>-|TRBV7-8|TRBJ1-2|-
TGTGCCAGCACCTCGCACCGTATTAACTATGGCTACACCTTC
CASTSHRINYGYTF
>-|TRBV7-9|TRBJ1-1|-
TGTGCCAGCAGCTTAACTCCGGTAGGTGAAGCTTTCTTT
CASSLTPVGEAFF
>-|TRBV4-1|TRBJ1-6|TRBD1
TGCGCCAGCAGCCTCCGGGACAGGGGGAATTCACCCCTCCACTTT
CASSLRDRGNSPLHF
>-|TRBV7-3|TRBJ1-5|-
TGTGCCAGCAGCTCCCCGGGGTGCGTACAGCCCCAGCATTTT
CASSSPGCVQPQHF
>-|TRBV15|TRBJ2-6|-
TGTGCCACCAGCAGTGCGCGGTCTGGGGCCAACGTCCTGACTTTC
CATSSARSGANVLTF
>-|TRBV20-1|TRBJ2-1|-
TGCAGTGCTAGAGGACAGACCTACAATGAGCAGTTCTTC
CSARGQTYNEQFF
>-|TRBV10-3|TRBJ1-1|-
TGTGCCGTCAGTGGGGGACGAAACACTGAAGCTTTCTTT
CAVSGGRNTEAFF
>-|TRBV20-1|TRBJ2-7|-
TGCAGTGCTAGAGGCTGGGTCTTTGAGCAGTACTTC
CSARGWVFEQYF
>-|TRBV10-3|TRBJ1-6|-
TGTGCCATCAGTTTTCTGGCCCTCGGAAATTCACCCCTCCACTTT
CAISFLALGNSPLHF
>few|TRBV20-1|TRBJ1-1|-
TGCAGTGGCCCGGGGGCAATGAACACTGAAGCTTTCTTT
CSGPGAMNTEAFF
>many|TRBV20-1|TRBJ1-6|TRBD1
TGCAGTGCCGTAGCCAGACAGGGAAATAATTCACCCCTCCACTTT
CSAVARQGNNSPLHF
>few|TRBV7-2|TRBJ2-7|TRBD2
TGTGCCAGCAGCGGGGGAGGGACTACCACGTACGAGCAGTACTTC
CASSGGGTTTYEQYF
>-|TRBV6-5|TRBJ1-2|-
TGTGCCAGCAGTTATCTCCGGGGGGATGGCTGCACCTTC
CASSYLRGDGCTF
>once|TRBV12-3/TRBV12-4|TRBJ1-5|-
TGTGCCAGCAGTTTGGGGTCTGATCGTCAGCCCCAGCATTTT
CASSLGSDRQPQHF
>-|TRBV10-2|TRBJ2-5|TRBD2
TGCGCCAGCACGGGGGGGGGATACCAAGAGACCCAGTACTTC
CASTGGGYQETQYF
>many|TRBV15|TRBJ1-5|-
TGTGCCACCAGCGGTGGACAGACTAGCAATCAGCCCCAGCATTTT
CATSGGQTSNQPQHF
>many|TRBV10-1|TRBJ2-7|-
TGCGCCAGCAGTGGGCCTGCAAGGAGGGACGGTTGGAGCGAGCAGTACTTC
CASSGPARRDGWSEQYF
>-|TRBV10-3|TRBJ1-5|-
TGTGCCATCGACGACAAGGGGGGCACTCAGCCCCAGCATTTT
CAIDDKGGTQPQHF
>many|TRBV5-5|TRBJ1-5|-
TGTGCCAGCAGCTTACACGGATATAGCAATCAGCCCCAGCATTTT
CASSLHGYSNQPQHF
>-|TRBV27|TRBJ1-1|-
TGTGCCACCCACAGAAACCTTATGAACACTGAAGCTTTCTTT
CATHRNLMNTEAFF
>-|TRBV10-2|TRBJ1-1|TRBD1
TGCGCCAGCAGTGAACGTGTCAGGGGGCGTTCTGAAGCTTTCTTT
CASSERVRGRSEAFF
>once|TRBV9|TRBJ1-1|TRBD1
TGTGCCAGCAGCGTAGGACAGGGCTACACTGAAGCTTTCTTT
CASSVGQGYTEAFF
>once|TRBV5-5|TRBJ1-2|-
TGTGCCAGCAGCGGTAACCCGGGGGAGCCCTATGGCTACACCTTC
CASSGNPGEPYGYTF
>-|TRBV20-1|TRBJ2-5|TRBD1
TGCAGTGCTAGAGATAGACAGGGGTTTGGGAAGACCCAGTACTTC
CSARDRQGFGKTQYF
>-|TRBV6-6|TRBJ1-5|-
TGTGCCAGCAGTGTGTCCAGGGAGGATCAGCCCCAGCATTTT
CASSVSREDQPQHF
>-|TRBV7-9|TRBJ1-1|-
TGTGCCAGCAGCTCACGGGTTGTGAACACTGAAGCTTTCTTT
CASSSRVVNTEAFF
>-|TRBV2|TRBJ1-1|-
TGTGCCAGCAGTGAATTTCAGGTCACGAACACTGAAGCTTTCTTT
CASSEFQVTNTEAFF
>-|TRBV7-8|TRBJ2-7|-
TGTGCCAGCAGCGTGGGACCGGGCCGAACCTACGAGCAGTACTTC
CASSVGPGRTYEQYF
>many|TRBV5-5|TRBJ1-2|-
TGTGCCAGCAGCATTCAACTGGATTTTGGAAGATATGGCTACACCTTC
CASSIQLDFGRYGYTF
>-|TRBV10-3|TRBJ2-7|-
TGTGCCACCAGGTCGACCGAGCAGTACTTC
CATRSTEQYF
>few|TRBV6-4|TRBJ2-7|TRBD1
TGTGCCAGCAGCTCGGGACAGCGCTACGAGCAGTACTTC
CASSSGQRYEQYF
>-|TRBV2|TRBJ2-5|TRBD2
TGTGCCAGCAGTGAAGCAGGGAGGGAACAGCCCCAGTACTTC
CASSEAGREQPQYF
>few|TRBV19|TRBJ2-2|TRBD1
TGTGCCAGTAGTATACGGCAGGGGGCTCGCACCGGGGAGCTGTTTTTT
CASSIRQGARTGELFF
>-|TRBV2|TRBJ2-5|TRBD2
TGTGCCAGCAGTGGGGTGGGAGGGCCGGAGACCCAGTACTTC
CASSGVGGPETQYF
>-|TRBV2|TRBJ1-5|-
TGTGCCAGCAGCCTACGACAGGCTAATCAGCCCCAGCATTTT
CASSLRQANQPQHF
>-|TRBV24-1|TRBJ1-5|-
TGTGCCACCAGTGATTTGCACAGAGAAAAGCATTTT
CATSDLHREKHF
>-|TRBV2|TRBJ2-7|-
TGTGCCAGCAGTCCCACCGTCCGAACCTACGAGCAGTACTTC
CASSPTVRTYEQYF
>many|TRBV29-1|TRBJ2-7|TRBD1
TGCAGCGTAGCGACAGGGAACGCCGAGCAGTACTTC
CSVATGNAEQYF